Listed below are T cell receptor beta chains from one sample, sequenced in a study of T cells in localized non-small cell lung cancer. The protocol was immunoSEQ multiplex PCR, while the TCRdb copy is restricted to in-frame clones and leaves out a portion. The table includes 3,200 or so clones, about 29% detected once. The specimen comprised lung tumor tissue, sampled before any cancer treatment. The origin of the receptors is a man aged 35-75 years with stage III lung adenocarcinoma. The CDR3 runs from the conserved cysteine through the conserved F or W. The D gene is left open where the match is weak. Clone size is stated in some rows and not others, as once, few, many or a class when expanded.

>TRBJ1-4|TRBV18|few|16|-
CASSPFRQVTNEKLFF
TGTGCCAGCTCACCATTTAGACAAGTCACTAATGAAAAACTGTTTTTT
>TRBJ2-7|TRBV30|-|14|TRBD1
CALVGTGRNYEQYF
TGTGCCCTAGTGGGGACAGGGAGAAACTACGAGCAGTACTTC
>TRBJ2-6|TRBV19|few|16|-
CASRRRQSSGANVLTF
TGTGCCAGTAGACGTAGACAGAGCTCTGGGGCCAACGTCCTGACTTTC
>TRBJ2-7|TRBV11-3|many|15|-
CASSGYGSTSYEQYF
TGTGCCAGCAGCGGATACGGGAGCACCTCCTACGAGCAGTACTTC
>TRBJ1-4|TRBV6-8|-|17|-
CASSDPPRRARNEKLFF
TGTGCCAGCAGTGACCCCCCTCGGCGGGCACGCAATGAAAAACTGTTTTTT
>TRBJ2-3|TRBV19|-|15|-
CASSPEGRSTDTQYF
TGTGCCAGTAGTCCTGAGGGGAGAAGCACAGATACGCAGTATTTT
>TRBJ1-3|TRBV6-8|-|19|-
CASSYRPTQWGGSGNTIYF
TGTGCCAGCAGTTACCGACCTACTCAATGGGGGGGCTCTGGAAACACCATATATTTT
>TRBJ1-2|TRBV6-8|-|14|-
CASKGQTANYGYTF
TGTGCCAGCAAAGGACAGACGGCTAACTATGGCTACACCTTC
>TRBJ1-6|TRBV5-1|-|17|-
CASSAVGPSSYNSPLHF
TGCGCCAGCAGCGCCGTCGGGCCAAGCTCCTATAATTCACCCCTCCACTTT
>TRBJ2-1|TRBV11-3|few|18|TRBD2
CASSSPLGAGGPCNEQFF
TGTGCCAGCAGCTCGCCTTTGGGAGCGGGAGGGCCTTGCAATGAGCAGTTCTTC
>TRBJ2-1|TRBV5-1|few|14|-
CASSSLESYNEQFF
TGCGCCAGCAGTAGCCTAGAGTCCTACAATGAGCAGTTCTTC
>TRBJ1-2|TRBV11-3|-|15|-
CASSHSRKSGYGYTF
TGTGCCAGCAGTCATTCCCGGAAAAGCGGGTATGGCTACACCTTC
>TRBJ2-3|TRBV5-1|-|14|-
CASSLGGAPDTQYF
TGCGCCAGCAGCTTAGGGGGGGCCCCAGATACGCAGTATTTT
>TRBJ2-2|TRBV11-3|few|14|-
CASSGFRDTGELFF
TGTGCCAGCAGCGGATTTCGGGACACCGGGGAGCTGTTTTTT
>TRBJ2-1|TRBV9|medium-sized|16|TRBD1
CASSADGTGLLGEQFF
TGTGCCAGCAGCGCAGACGGGACAGGCCTGTTGGGTGAGCAGTTCTTC
>TRBJ1-2|TRBV6-7|few|14|-
CASSDDKEVIGYTF
TGTGCCAGCAGTGATGACAAGGAGGTTATCGGCTACACCTTC
>TRBJ2-2|TRBV5-1|-|15|TRBD2
CASSWLADNTGELFF
TGCGCCAGCAGCTGGCTAGCGGACAACACCGGGGAGCTGTTTTTT
>TRBJ2-2|TRBV6-8|medium-sized|15|-
CASSGNRVGTGELFF
TGTGCCAGCAGTGGGAACAGGGTGGGGACCGGGGAGCTGTTTTTT